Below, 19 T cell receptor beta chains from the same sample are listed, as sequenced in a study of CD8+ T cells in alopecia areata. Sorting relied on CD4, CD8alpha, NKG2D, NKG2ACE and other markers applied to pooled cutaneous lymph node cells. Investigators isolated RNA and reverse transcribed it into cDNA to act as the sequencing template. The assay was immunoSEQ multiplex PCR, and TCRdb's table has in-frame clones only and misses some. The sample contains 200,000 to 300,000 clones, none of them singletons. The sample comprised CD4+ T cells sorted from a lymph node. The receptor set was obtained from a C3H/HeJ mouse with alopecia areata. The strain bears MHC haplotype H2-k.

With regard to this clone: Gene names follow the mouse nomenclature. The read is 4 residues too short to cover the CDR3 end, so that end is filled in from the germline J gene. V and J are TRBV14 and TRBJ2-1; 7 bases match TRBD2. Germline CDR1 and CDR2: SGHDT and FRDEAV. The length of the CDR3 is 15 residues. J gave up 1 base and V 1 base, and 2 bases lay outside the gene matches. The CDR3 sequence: CASSFGWGNYAEQFF. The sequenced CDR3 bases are TGTGCCAGCAGTTTCGGCTGGGGGAACTATGCT.

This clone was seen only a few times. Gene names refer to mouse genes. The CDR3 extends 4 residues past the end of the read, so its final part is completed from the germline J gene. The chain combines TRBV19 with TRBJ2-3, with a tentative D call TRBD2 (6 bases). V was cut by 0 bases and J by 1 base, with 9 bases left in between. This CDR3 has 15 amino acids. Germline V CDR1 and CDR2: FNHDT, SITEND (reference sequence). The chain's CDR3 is CASSIDAGGAETLYF. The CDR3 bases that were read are TGTGCCAGCAGTATAGATGCTGGGGGTGCAGAA.

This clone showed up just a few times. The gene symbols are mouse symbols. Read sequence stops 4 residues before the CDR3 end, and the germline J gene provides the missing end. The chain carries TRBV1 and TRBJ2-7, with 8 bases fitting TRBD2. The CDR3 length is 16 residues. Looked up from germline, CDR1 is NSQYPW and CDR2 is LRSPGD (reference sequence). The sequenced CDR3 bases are TGCACCTGCAGTGCAGATATAATGACTGGGGAATAT. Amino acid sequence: CTCSADIMTGEY. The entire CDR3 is CTCSADIMTGEYEQYF. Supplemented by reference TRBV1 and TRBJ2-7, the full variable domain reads VTLLEQNPRWRLVPRGQAVNLRCILKNSQYPWMSWYQQDLQKQLQWLFTLRSPGDKEVKSLPGADYLATRVTDTELRLQVANMSQGRTLYCTCSADIMTGEYEQYFGPGTRLTVL.

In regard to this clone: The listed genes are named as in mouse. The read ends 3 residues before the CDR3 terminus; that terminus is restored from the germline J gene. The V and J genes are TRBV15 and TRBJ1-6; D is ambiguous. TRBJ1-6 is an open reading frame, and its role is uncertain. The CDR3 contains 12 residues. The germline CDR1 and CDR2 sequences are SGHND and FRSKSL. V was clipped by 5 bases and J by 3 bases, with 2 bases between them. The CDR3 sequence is CASSLYNSPLYF. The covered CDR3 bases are TGTGCCAGCAGTCTCTATAATTCGCCC.

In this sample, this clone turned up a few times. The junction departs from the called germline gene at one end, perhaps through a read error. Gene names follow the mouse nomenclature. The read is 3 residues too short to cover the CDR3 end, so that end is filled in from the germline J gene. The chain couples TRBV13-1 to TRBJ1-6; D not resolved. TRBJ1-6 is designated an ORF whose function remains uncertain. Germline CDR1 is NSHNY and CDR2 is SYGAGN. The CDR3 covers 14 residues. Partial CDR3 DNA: TGTGCCAGCGGTGAGTGGGGTAGAGATTCGCCC. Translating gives CASGEWGRDSP. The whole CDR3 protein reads CASGEWGRDSPLYF.

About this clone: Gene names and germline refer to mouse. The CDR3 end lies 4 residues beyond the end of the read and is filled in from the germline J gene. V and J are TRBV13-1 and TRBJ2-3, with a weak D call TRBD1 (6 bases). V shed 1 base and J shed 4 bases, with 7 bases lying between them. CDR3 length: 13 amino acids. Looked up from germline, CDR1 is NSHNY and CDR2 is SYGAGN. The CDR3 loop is CASSDQGTETLYF. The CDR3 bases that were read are TGTGCCAGCAGTGATCAGGGGACAGAA.

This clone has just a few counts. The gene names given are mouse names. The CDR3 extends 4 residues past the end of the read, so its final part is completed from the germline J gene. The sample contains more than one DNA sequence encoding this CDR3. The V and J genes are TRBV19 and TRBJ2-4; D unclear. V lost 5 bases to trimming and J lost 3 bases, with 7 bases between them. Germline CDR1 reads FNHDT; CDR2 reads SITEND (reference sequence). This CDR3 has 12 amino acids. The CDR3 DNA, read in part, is TGTGCCAGCAGCAGACAACAAAAC. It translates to CASSRQQN. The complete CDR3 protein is CASSRQQNTLYF.

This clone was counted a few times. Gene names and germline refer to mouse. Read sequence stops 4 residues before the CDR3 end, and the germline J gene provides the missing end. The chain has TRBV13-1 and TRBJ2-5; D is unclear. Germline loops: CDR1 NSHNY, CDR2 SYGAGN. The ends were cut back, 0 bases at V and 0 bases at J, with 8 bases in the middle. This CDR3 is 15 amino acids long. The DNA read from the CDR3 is TGTGCCAGCAGTGATGCCTCCGTTAACCAAGAC. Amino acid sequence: CASSDASVNQD. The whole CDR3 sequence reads CASSDASVNQDTQYF.

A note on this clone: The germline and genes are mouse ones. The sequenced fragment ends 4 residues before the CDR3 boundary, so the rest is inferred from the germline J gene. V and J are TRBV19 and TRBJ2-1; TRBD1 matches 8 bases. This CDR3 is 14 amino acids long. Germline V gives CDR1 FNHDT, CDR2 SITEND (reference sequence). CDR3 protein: CASSQSRGQAEQFF. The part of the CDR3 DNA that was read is TGTGCCAGCAGCCAATCCAGGGGGCAAGCT.

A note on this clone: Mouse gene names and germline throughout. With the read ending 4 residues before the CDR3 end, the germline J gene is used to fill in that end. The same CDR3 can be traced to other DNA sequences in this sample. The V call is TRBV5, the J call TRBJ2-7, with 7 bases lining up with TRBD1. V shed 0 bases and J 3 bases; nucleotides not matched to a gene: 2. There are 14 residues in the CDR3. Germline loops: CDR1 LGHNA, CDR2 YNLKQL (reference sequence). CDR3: CASSQDPGGYEQYF. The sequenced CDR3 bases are TGTGCCAGCAGCCAAGATCCAGGGGGCTAT.

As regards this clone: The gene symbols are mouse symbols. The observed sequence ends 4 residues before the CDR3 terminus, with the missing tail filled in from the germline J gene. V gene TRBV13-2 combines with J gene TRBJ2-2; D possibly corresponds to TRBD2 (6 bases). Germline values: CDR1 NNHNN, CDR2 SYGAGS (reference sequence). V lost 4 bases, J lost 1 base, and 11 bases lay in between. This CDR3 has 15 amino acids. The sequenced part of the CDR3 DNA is TGTGCCAGCGGTCCGGGACTCCGAAACACCGGG. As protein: CASGPGLRNTG. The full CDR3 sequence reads CASGPGLRNTGQLYF.

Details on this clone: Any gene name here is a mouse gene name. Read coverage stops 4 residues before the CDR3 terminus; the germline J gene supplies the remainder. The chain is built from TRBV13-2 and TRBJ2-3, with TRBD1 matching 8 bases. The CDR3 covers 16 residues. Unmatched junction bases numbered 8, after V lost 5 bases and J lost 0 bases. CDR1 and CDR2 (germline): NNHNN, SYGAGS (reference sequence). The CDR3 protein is CASGVTTGESAETLYF. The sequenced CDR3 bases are TGTGCCAGCGGGGTAACGACAGGGGAGAGTGCAGAA.

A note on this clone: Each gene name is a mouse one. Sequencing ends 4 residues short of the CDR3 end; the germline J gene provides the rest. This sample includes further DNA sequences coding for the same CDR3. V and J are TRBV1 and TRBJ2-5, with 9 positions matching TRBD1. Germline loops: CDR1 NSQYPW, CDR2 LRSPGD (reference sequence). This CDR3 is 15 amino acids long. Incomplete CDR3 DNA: TGCACCTGCAGTGCAGATCTACAGGGGGCAGAC. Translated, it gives CTCSADLQGAD. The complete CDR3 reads CTCSADLQGADTQYF.

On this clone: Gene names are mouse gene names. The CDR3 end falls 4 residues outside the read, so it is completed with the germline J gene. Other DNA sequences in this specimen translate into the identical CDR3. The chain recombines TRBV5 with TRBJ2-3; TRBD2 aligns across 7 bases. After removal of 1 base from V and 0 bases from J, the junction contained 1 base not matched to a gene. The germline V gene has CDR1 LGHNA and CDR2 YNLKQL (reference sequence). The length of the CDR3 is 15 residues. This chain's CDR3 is CASSQGGGSAETLYF. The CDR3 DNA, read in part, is TGTGCCAGCAGCCAAGGGGGGGGTAGTGCAGAA.

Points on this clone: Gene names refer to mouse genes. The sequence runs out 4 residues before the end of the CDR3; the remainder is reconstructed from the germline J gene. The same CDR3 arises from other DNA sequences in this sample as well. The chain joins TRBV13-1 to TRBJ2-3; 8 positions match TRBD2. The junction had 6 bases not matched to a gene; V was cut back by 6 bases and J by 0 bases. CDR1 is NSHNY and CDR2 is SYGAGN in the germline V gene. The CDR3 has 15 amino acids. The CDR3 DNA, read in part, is TGTGCCAGCAAAACTGGGGGAGGTAGTGCAGAA. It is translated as CASKTGGGSAE. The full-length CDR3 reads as CASKTGGGSAETLYF.

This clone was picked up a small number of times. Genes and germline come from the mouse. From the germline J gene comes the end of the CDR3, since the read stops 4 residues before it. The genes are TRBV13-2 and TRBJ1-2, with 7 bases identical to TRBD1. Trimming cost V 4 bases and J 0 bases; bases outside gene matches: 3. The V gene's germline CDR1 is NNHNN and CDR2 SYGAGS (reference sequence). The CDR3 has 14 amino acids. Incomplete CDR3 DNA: TGTGCCAGCGGTCACAGGGGTGCAAACTCC. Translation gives CASGHRGANS. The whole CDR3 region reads CASGHRGANSDYTF.

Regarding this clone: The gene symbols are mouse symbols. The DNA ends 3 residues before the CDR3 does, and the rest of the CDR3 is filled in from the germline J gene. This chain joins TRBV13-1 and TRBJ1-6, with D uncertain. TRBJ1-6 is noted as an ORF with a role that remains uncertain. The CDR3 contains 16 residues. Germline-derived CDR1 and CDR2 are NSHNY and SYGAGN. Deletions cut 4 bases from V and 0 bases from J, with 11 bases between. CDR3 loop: CASSLGFRSYNSPLYF. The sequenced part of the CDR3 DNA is TGTGCCAGCAGTCTGGGCTTTCGTTCCTATAATTCGCCC.

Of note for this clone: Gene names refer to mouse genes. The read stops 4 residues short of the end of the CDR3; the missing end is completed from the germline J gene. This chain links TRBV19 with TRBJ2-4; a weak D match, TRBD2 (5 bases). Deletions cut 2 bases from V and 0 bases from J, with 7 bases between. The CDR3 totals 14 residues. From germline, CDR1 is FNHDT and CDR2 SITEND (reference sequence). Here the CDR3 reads CASSMWGSQNTLYF. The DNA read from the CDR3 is TGTGCCAGCAGTATGTGGGGTAGTCAAAAC. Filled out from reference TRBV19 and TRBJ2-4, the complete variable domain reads GGIITQTPKFLIGQEGQKLTLKCQQNFNHDTMYWYRQDSGKGLRLIYYSITENDLQKGDLSEGYDASREKKSSFSLTVTSAQKNEMAVFLCASSMWGSQNTLYFGAGTRLSVL.

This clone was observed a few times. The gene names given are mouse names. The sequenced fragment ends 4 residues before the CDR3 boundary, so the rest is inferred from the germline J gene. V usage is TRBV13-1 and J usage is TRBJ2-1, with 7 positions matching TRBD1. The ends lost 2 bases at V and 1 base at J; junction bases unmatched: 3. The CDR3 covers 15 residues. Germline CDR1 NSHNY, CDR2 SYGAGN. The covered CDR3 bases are TGTGCCAGCAGTGAAAAACAGGGGAACTATGCT. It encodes CASSEKQGNYA. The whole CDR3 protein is CASSEKQGNYAEQFF.